Shown below are 25 T cell receptor beta chains from a single sample sequenced in a study of blood T cell repertoires in COVID-19. TCRdb's copy holds only in-frame clones and misses some; the assay was immunoSEQ multiplex PCR. The table records around 200,000 clones, approximately 86% of them present only once. The sequencing sample was made of PBMCs or T cells enriched from blood (not recorded which). These receptor sequences come from a woman aged 25 to 39 who had been exposed to COVID-19.

V and J are TRBV15 and TRBJ1-1; 10 nucleotides match TRBD1. Germline loops: CDR1 LNHNV, CDR2 YYDKDF (reference sequence). The length of the CDR3 is 15 residues. The V and J ends lost 4 bases and 5 bases, in that order; junction bases with no gene match: 7. CDR3 amino acids: CATSKGQGVNTEAFF. The CDR3 coding sequence is TGTGCCACCAGCAAAGGACAGGGGGTAAATACTGAAGCTTTCTTT.

The chain employs TRBV2 and TRBJ1-5, with 7 positions matching TRBD1. V shed 1 base and J 7 bases; nucleotides not matched to a gene: 7. From germline, CDR1 is SNHLY and CDR2 FYNNEI. There are 15 residues in the CDR3. In DNA, the CDR3 is TGTGCCAGCAGTGAAGGACGACAGGGACGGCAGCCCCAGCATTTT. It encodes CASSEGRQGRQPQHF.

The V gene is TRBV4-1, the J gene TRBJ2-2; the D gene is possibly TRBD1 (8 bases). V was clipped by 1 base and J by 2 bases, with 14 bases between them. The germline V gene has CDR1 MGHRA and CDR2 YSYEKL. The CDR3 runs to 17 residues. The CDR3 here is CASSQAGGQGNTGELFF. DNA of the CDR3: TGCGCCAGCAGCCAAGCGGGAGGACAGGGTAACACCGGGGAGCTGTTTTTT.

The chain employs TRBV6-5 and TRBJ1-2, with 7 nucleotides matching TRBD1. After removal of 2 bases from V and 4 bases from J, the junction contained 7 bases not matched to a gene. The CDR3 extends over 15 amino acids. Germline CDR1 is MNHEY and CDR2 is SVGAGI. The CDR3 region is CASSYRSGGAYGYTF. The CDR3 bases are TGTGCCAGCAGTTACAGGTCAGGGGGTGCCTATGGCTACACCTTC.

This clone was counted between two and nine times. The chain joins TRBV29-1 to TRBJ1-4, with TRBD1 as a possible D gene (6 bases). CDR3 size: 13 residues. Deletions cut 1 base from V and 8 bases from J, with 11 bases between. Germline assignment: CDR1 SQVTM and CDR2 ANQGSEA. This CDR3 is CSVEVQGQEKLFF. The CDR3 DNA follows: TGCAGCGTTGAAGTTCAGGGGCAGGAAAAACTGTTTTTT.

The chain is built from TRBV25-1 and TRBJ1-4; no definite D call. Per germline, CDR1 MGHDK and CDR2 SYGVNS. This CDR3 has 13 amino acids. The V end lost 1 base, the J end lost 7 bases, and 7 bases lay between the germline ends. CDR3 sequence reads: CASSEFIGEKLFF. The CDR3 coding sequence is TGTGCCAGCAGTGAATTCATCGGTGAAAAACTGTTTTTT.

The chain employs TRBV3-1 (or the pseudogene TRBV3-2) and TRBJ1-2; tentatively, D is TRBD1 (5 bases). Trimming removed 0 bases from V and 2 bases from J, with 16 bases in between. CDR3 length: 17 residues. Per the germline V gene, CDR1 is LGHDT and CDR2 is YNNKEL (reference sequence). CDR3 nucleotides: TGTGCCAGCAGCCAAGACCGGGGTCAGGGAGGGAACTATGGCTACACCTTC. Amino acid sequence: CASSQDRGQGGNYGYTF.

This clone was counted a few times. The J gene is TRBJ1-6, the V gene TRBV11-2; 7 bases align to TRBD1. CDR1 SGHAT and CDR2 FQNNGV come from the germline V gene. The J segment lost 10 bases and the V segment lost 1 base, leaving 13 bases of the junction unmatched. This CDR3 contains 17 residues. The CDR3, as DNA: TGTGCCAGCAGCTTAGGTGGGATTGAGGGGGCCCGATCACCCCTCCACTTT. It is translated as CASSLGGIEGARSPLHF.

The V call is TRBV7-2, the J call TRBJ1-1; the D is unclear. The V gene's germline CDR1 is SGHTA and CDR2 FQGNSA. The CDR3 runs to 15 residues. Between the trimmed V and J ends, which lost 5 bases and 1 base, there was a span of 14 bases. The CDR3 DNA sequence: TGTGCCAGCAGCCCCGATGTGCGGGAGAACACTGAAGCTTTCTTT. Amino acids: CASSPDVRENTEAFF. Based on the CDR3 plus reference TRBV7-2 and TRBJ1-1, the full variable domain is GAGVSQSPSNKVTEKGKDVELRCDPISGHTALYWYRQSLGQGLEFLIYFQGNSAPDKSGLPSDRFSAERTGGSVSTLTIQRTQQEDSAVYLCASSPDVRENTEAFFGQGTRLTVV.

This clone was counted once. The chain carries TRBV3-1 (or the pseudogene TRBV3-2) and TRBJ2-5, with 9 bases lining up with TRBD2. Germline V gives CDR1 LGHDT, CDR2 YNNKEL (reference sequence). The CDR3 is 14 amino acids. V shed 4 bases, J shed 3 bases, and the junction held 3 bases outside the gene matches. As DNA, the CDR3 is TGTGCCAGCAGCCCACTAGCGGGCGAAGAGACCCAGTACTTC. Protein sequence: CASSPLAGEETQYF.

V gene TRBV4-2 combines with J gene TRBJ1-3; TRBD1 might be the D (6 bases). This CDR3 spans 21 amino acids. Germline V lookup: CDR1 LGHNA, CDR2 YNFKEQ. V lost 3 bases and J 2 bases, leaving 29 bases between the germline ends. For the CDR3, the DNA is TGTGCCAGCAGCCAGGGTTACGGTTCGGGGGGCGCGAGGATAACTGGAAACACCATATATTTT. The encoded protein is CASSQGYGSGGARITGNTIYF.

The chain couples TRBV7-8 to TRBJ1-1; TRBD1 is a possible D gene (5 bases). CDR3 length: 14 residues. Trimming shortened V by 5 bases and J by 0 bases, and 10 bases separated the two germline ends. Germline V gives CDR1 SGHVS, CDR2 FQNEAQ. CDR3 amino acids: CASSLQVMNTEAFF. The CDR3 region has the DNA TGTGCCAGCAGCCTACAGGTGATGAACACTGAAGCTTTCTTT.

The chain combines TRBV13 with TRBJ1-6, with 10 positions matching TRBD1. This CDR3 has 19 residues. The germline gives CDR1 PRHDT, CDR2 FYEKMQ (reference sequence). The V gene end was trimmed by 3 bases and the J gene end by 6 bases; junction bases not matched to a gene: 14. The CDR3 nucleotides are TGTGCCAGCAGCTTTCGATTCAACTACCGGGACAGGGGTAATTCACCCCTCCACTTT. As protein: CASSFRFNYRDRGNSPLHF.

The V call is TRBV28, the J call TRBJ2-3; 11 bases are a match to TRBD1. The CDR3 length is 19 residues. Germline assignment: CDR1 MDHEN and CDR2 SYDVKM. J was trimmed by 3 bases and V by 3 bases; bases with no gene match: 14. CDR3 coding DNA: TGTGCCAGCAGTTTCTCACCGGGACAGGGGGGTCGTGGGACAGATACGCAGTATTTT. This encodes CASSFSPGQGGRGTDTQYF.

This sequence joins TRBV9 and TRBJ2-5; 9 bases match TRBD2. CDR3 length: 15 amino acids. Trimming took 2 bases from V and 1 from J; bases not matched to a gene: 3. Germline V CDR1 and CDR2: SGDLS, YYNGEE. The CDR3 DNA follows: TGTGCCAGCAGCGTTTGGACTAGCGCCCAAGAGACCCAGTACTTC. Translating it yields CASSVWTSAQETQYF.

As to this clone: The same CDR3 also results from other DNA sequences found in this sample. The chain is built from TRBV10-3 and TRBJ1-1; 9 nucleotides line up with TRBD1. The CDR3 is 14 amino acids. V was pared by 4 bases and J by 1 base, with 1 base of the junction left unmatched. CDR1 is ENHRY and CDR2 is SYGVKD in the germline V gene. The CDR3 DNA is TGTGCCATCAGTGGACAGGGGGGGAACACTGAAGCTTTCTTT. Its protein is CAISGQGGNTEAFF.

This chain uses TRBV7-8 with TRBJ2-2; a possible D gene is TRBD2 (5 bases). Germline V CDR1 and CDR2: SGHVS, FQNEAQ. The CDR3 spans 16 residues. Deletions cut 1 base from V and 6 bases from J, with 15 bases between. In DNA, the CDR3 is TGTGCCAGCAGCTTAGTTCGGCCTGGAGGATCCGGGGAGCTGTTTTTT. Translation: CASSLVRPGGSGELFF.

V is TRBV10-3 and J is TRBJ1-2; 8 bases map to TRBD1. The CDR3 totals 13 residues. Germline CDR1 is ENHRY and CDR2 is SYGVKD. J gave up 2 bases and V 6 bases, and 2 bases lay outside the gene matches. The CDR3 protein is CAIRGQVNYGYTF. In DNA form, the CDR3 reads TGTGCCATCAGGGGACAGGTAAACTATGGCTACACCTTC.

This sequence joins TRBV24-1 and TRBJ2-7, with TRBD1 matching over 9 bases. Unmatched junction bases numbered 5, after V lost 4 bases and J lost 2 bases. The CDR3 spans 15 residues. The V gene's germline CDR1 is KGHDR and CDR2 SFDVKD. The CDR3 sequence is CATSDTGTGTYEQYF. In DNA, the CDR3 is TGTGCCACCAGTGACACCGGGACAGGGACCTACGAGCAGTACTTC.

The chain combines TRBV2 with TRBJ2-1; TRBD2 agrees at 11 bases. Germline-derived CDR1 and CDR2 are SNHLY and FYNNEI. V trimming: 7 bases; J trimming: 2 bases; junction bases outside the gene matches: 7. The CDR3 spans 16 residues. This CDR3 reads CASIISGGATYNEQFF. CDR3 bases: TGTGCCAGCATCATTAGCGGGGGGGCAACCTACAATGAGCAGTTCTTC.

In the case of this clone: Relative to the germline gene, one junction end is altered; a read error may explain this. Other nucleotide sequences in the sample specify the same CDR3. The rearrangement joins TRBV5-5 to TRBJ1-5; no definite D call. There are 17 residues in the CDR3. Per the germline V gene, CDR1 is SGHKS and CDR2 is YYEKEE (reference sequence). The CDR3 DNA sequence: TGTGCCAGCAGCTTTACACCCCACGGGGTTAGCAATCAGCCCCAACATTTT. This sequence encodes CASSFTPHGVSNQPQHF.

The gene calls are TRBV7-9 and TRBJ2-2, with TRBD2 matching over 10 bases. The CDR3 consists of 16 residues. Germline lookup yields CDR1 SEHNR and CDR2 FQNEAQ (reference sequence). Trimming took 5 bases from V and 2 from J; bases not matched to a gene: 5. Here the CDR3 reads CASSRLAGGNTGELFF. The CDR3, as DNA: TGTGCCAGCAGCCGCTTAGCGGGGGGTAACACCGGGGAGCTGTTTTTT.

J is TRBJ2-7 and V is TRBV7-6; D is possibly TRBD2 (5 bases). The CDR3 has 14 amino acids. V gave up 0 bases and J gave up 7 bases, with 13 bases separating them. Per germline, CDR1 SGHVS and CDR2 FNYEAQ. The CDR3 sequence: CASSLAPNTGEQYF. The CDR3 DNA sequence: TGTGCCAGCAGCTTAGCCCCAAACACGGGGGAGCAGTACTTC. Looking up the rest from reference TRBV7-6 and TRBJ2-7 gives the full variable domain: GAGVSQSPRYKVTKRGQDVALRCDPISGHVSLYWYRQALGQGPEFLTYFNYEAQQDKSGLPNDRFSAERPEGSISTLTIQRTEQRDSAMYRCASSLAPNTGEQYFGPGTRLTVT.

J is TRBJ1-2 and V is TRBV2; TRBD1 agrees at 7 bases. Germline CDR1 is SNHLY and CDR2 is FYNNEI. V lost 6 bases to trimming and J lost 4 bases; unmatched junction nucleotides: 8. The CDR3 is 14 amino acids. The CDR3 region is CASSGQAPGYGYTF. The CDR3 nucleotides read TGTGCCAGCAGCGGACAGGCCCCGGGCTATGGCTACACCTTC.

This clone has just one count. V is TRBV11-2 and J is TRBJ2-7, with no clear D. The CDR3 is 15 amino acids. Germline CDR1 reads SGHAT; CDR2 reads FQNNGV. V was clipped by 0 bases and J by 3 bases, with 12 bases between them. Here the CDR3 DNA reads TGTGCCAGCAGCTTAGATCATAACACCCACTACGAGCAGTACTTC. Translating it yields CASSLDHNTHYEQYF.